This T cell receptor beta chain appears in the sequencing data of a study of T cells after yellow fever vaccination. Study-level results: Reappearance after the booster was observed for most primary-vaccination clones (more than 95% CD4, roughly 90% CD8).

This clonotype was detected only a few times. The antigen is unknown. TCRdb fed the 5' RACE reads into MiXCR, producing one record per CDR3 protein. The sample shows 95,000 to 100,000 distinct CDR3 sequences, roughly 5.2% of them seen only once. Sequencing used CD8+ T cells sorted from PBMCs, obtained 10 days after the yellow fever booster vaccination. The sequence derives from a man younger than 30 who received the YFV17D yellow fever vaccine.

In DNA, the CDR3 is TGTGCCAGCAGCACCCAGGGGCCCGTCTATGGCTACACCTTC. Protein: CASSTQGPVYGYTF. V gene TRBV7-9 combines with J gene TRBJ1-2, with D possibly matching TRBD1 (6 bases). CDR3 length: 14 amino acids. V dropped 5 bases and J dropped 4 bases, with 14 bases sitting between them. CDR1 SEHNR and CDR2 FQNEAQ come from the germline V gene (reference sequence). The full variable domain, its missing parts supplied by reference TRBV7-9 and TRBJ1-2, is DTGVSQNPRHKITKRGQNVTFRCDPISEHNRLYWYRQTLGQGPEFLTYFQNEAQLEKSRLLSDRFSAERPKGSFSTLEIQRTEQGDSAMYLCASSTQGPVYGYTFGSGTRLTVV.